These T cell receptor beta chains were read from a single sample in a study of blood T cell repertoires in COVID-19. Measured with immunoSEQ multiplex PCR; TCRdb has only the in-frame clones, and not every one. This table has 130,000 or so clones, 84% appearing once. Sequenced input: peripheral blood. The receptors here all came from an older woman with acute or convalescent COVID-19. Each CDR3 is given without its conserved first and last residue. The order of the fields is V gene, clone size, J gene, CDR3 protein. Some rows have no size entry. The others give once, few or many, or a class for an expanded clone.

V gene: TRBV7-8; clone size: NA; J gene: TRBJ1-2; CDR3 protein: ASSPRRTVTLYGYT
V gene: TRBV18; clone size: NA; J gene: TRBJ1-3; CDR3 protein: ASSQGQGTGNTIY
V gene: TRBV29-1; clone size: once; J gene: TRBJ2-5; CDR3 protein: SVVPRETQY
V gene: TRBV6-6; clone size: NA; J gene: TRBJ1-1; CDR3 protein: ASEGQVGVVNTEAF
V gene: TRBV18; clone size: NA; J gene: TRBJ2-1; CDR3 protein: ASSPPALSGGGEQF
V gene: TRBV6-6; clone size: NA; J gene: TRBJ1-1; CDR3 protein: ASSPDRYTEAF
V gene: TRBV4-1; clone size: once; J gene: TRBJ2-7; CDR3 protein: ASSQFGGSYEQY
V gene: TRBV3-1/TRBV3-2; clone size: once; J gene: TRBJ1-1; CDR3 protein: ASSQEGGVTEAF
V gene: TRBV6-5; clone size: NA; J gene: TRBJ1-2; CDR3 protein: ATHAGATNYGYT
V gene: TRBV2; clone size: NA; J gene: TRBJ1-1; CDR3 protein: ASGGERNTEAF
V gene: TRBV27; clone size: NA; J gene: TRBJ1-5; CDR3 protein: ASRPFGRGMNQPQH
V gene: TRBV7-3; clone size: few; J gene: TRBJ2-5; CDR3 protein: ASSLRHDQETQY
V gene: TRBV2; clone size: few; J gene: TRBJ2-2; CDR3 protein: ASREGGTGELF
V gene: TRBV24-1; clone size: NA; J gene: TRBJ2-1; CDR3 protein: ATSDPTHFGNEQF
V gene: TRBV5-1; clone size: NA; J gene: TRBJ2-3; CDR3 protein: ASSPFGGQAGSDTQY
V gene: TRBV10-3; clone size: NA; J gene: TRBJ1-6; CDR3 protein: AIRDDRAISPLH